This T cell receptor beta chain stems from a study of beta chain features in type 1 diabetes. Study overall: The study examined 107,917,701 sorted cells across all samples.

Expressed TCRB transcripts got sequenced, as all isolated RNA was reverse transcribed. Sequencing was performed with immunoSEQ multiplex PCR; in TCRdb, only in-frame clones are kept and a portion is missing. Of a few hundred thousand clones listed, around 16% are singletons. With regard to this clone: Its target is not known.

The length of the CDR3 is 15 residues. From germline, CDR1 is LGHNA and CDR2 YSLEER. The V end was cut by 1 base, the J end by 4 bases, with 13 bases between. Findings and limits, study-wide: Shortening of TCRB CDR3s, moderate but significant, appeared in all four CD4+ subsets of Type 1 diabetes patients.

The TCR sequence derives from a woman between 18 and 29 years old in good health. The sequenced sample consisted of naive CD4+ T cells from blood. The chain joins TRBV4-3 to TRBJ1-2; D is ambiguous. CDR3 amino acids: CASSQAYVGSYGYTF. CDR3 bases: TGCGCCAGCAGCCAAGCGTATGTGGGCTCCTATGGCTACACCTTC.